This is a list of T cell receptor beta chains from one sample in a study of monozygotic twins with inflammatory bowel disease. TCRdb reprocessed the 5' RACE reads, keeping one entry per CDR3 protein, no DNA. The sample totals roughly 160,000 distinct CDR3 sequences. The sequencing sample was made of blood. All receptors come from a human donor with ulcerative colitis or Crohn's disease, or a healthy co-twin of an affected twin (not recorded which). The CDR3 runs from the conserved cysteine through the conserved F or W.

>TRBJ2-3|TRBV20-1
CSAQPPTGDTYTQYF
>TRBJ2-5|TRBV6-1
CASRRTYTQETQYF
>TRBJ2-3|TRBV20-1
CSARGRPDTQYF
>TRBJ2-7|TRBV21-1
CASSRIGTSGPYEQYF
>TRBJ1-1|TRBV12-3/TRBV12-4
CASIQDSGGTEAFF
>TRBJ1-1|TRBV29-1
CSVESKGVRTEAFF
>TRBJ1-1|TRBV10-3
CAISGGVFGTEAFF
>TRBJ2-7|TRBV29-1
CSVGKATYEQYF
>TRBJ2-7|TRBV11-2
CASIPRSSTSSEVAYEQYF
>TRBJ1-3|TRBV30
CAWSISSGNTIYF
>TRBJ2-7|TRBV5-5
CASSLRGFSYEQYF
>TRBJ2-5|TRBV5-1
CASSLTGDLETQYF
>TRBJ1-6|TRBV15
CATSFGRGSPLHF
>TRBJ2-5|TRBV5-4
CASSNTGAPETQYF
>TRBJ2-2|TRBV5-5
CASSLRSNTGELFF
>TRBJ2-6|TRBV7-9
CASSARPGTAVPSSGANVLTF
>TRBJ1-1|TRBV27
CASSLQGGGNTEAFF
>TRBJ2-1|TRBV20-1
CSAPQGASGRNEQFF
>TRBJ2-3|TRBV29-1
CSTSRDRSTDTQYF
>TRBJ1-3|TRBV29-1
CSVEGRGYSGNTIYF
>TRBJ1-2|TRBV7-9
CASSPGSTGPGYTF
>TRBJ1-2|TRBV9
CASSVGTGYGYTF
>TRBJ1-2|TRBV11-2
CASRSTGTYGYTF
>TRBJ2-3|TRBV5-5
CASSPPSGTDTQYF
>TRBJ2-2|TRBV3-1
CASSMEVGELFF